This T cell receptor beta chain appears in the sequencing data of a study of blood T cell repertoires in COVID-19. Profiled with immunoSEQ multiplex PCR; TCRdb holds only in-frame clones, not every one. This table holds under 50,000 clones, approximately 95% found once. Germline CDR1 reads SEHNR; CDR2 reads FQNEAQ (reference sequence). This CDR3 has 17 residues. V was pared by 3 bases and J by 4 bases, with 19 bases between. This sequence joins TRBV7-9 and TRBJ1-3; D gene unclear. The sequence was collected from a man between 60 and 70 years old with COVID-19, enrolled during active disease. Material for sequencing was peripheral blood. CDR3 coding DNA: TGTGCCAGCAGCTTCAGCTCCACCCGGCGGCCAGGAAACACCATATATTTT. Translation gives CASSFSSTRRPGNTIYF.